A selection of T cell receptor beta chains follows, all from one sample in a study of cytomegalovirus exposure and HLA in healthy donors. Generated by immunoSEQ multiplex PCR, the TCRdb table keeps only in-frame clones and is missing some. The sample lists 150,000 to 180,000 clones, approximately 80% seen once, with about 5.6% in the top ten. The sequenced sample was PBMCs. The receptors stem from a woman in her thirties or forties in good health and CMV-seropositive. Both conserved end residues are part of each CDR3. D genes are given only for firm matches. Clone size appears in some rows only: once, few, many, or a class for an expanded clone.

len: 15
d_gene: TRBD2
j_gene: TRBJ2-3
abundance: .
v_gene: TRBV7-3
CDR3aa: CASSKGLAGGDTQYF
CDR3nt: TGTGCCAGCAGCAAGGGACTAGCGGGAGGAGATACGCAGTATTTT

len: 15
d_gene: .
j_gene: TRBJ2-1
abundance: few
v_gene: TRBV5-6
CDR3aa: CASSQSPSSYNEQFF
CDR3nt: TGTGCCAGCAGCCAATCCCCTAGCTCCTACAATGAGCAGTTCTTC

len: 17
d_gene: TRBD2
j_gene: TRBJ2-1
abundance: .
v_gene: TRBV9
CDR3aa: CASSVALGASGDNEQFF
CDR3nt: TGTGCCAGCAGCGTAGCTCTTGGGGCTAGCGGAGACAATGAGCAGTTCTTC

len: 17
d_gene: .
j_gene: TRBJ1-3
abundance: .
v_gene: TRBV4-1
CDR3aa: CASSQTSGYPSGNTIYF
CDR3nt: TGCGCCAGCAGCCAGACCTCAGGTTACCCCTCTGGAAACACCATATATTTT

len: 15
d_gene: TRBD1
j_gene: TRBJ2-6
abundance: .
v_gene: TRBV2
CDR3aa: CASRDRGFGANVLTF
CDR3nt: TGTGCCAGCAGGGACAGGGGCTTTGGGGCCAACGTCCTGACTTTC

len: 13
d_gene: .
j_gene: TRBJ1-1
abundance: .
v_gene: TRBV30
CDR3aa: CAWSVRGAGGAFF
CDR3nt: TGTGCCTGGAGTGTACGAGGGGCCGGAGGGGCTTTCTTT

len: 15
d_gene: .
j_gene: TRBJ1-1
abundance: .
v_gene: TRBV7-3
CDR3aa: CASSLIPQVNTEAFF
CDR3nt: TGTGCCAGCAGCTTAATCCCCCAGGTGAACACTGAAGCTTTCTTT

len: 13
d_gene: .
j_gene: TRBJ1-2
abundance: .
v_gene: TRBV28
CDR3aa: CASRSGGIYGYTF
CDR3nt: TGTGCCAGCAGGTCTGGAGGCATCTATGGCTACACCTTC

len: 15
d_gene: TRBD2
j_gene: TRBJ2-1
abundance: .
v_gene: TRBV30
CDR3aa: CAWHPGLAGYNEQFF
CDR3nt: TGTGCCTGGCACCCGGGACTAGCGGGATACAATGAGCAGTTCTTC

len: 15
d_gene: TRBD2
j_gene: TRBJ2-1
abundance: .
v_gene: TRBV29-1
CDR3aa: CSAAVASGRYNEQFF
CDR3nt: TGCAGCGCAGCCGTGGCTAGCGGGAGGTACAATGAGCAGTTCTTC

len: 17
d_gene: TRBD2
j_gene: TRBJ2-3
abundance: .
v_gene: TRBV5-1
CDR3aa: CASSSGTSGRSTDTQYF
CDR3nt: TGCGCCAGCAGCAGCGGGACTAGCGGGAGGAGCACAGATACGCAGTATTTT

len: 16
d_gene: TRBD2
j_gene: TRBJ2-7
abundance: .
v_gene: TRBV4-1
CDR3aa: CASSHDGASGSYEQYF
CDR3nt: TGCGCCAGCAGCCATGATGGGGCTAGCGGATCCTACGAGCAGTACTTC

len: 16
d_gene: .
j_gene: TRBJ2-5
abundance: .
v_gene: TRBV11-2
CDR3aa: CASSLGGALTQETQYF
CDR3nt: TGTGCCAGCAGCTTAGGAGGCGCGCTAACGCAAGAGACCCAGTACTTC

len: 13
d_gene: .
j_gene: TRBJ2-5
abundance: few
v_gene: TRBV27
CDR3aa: CASSPFSSETQYF
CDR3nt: TGTGCCAGCAGTCCCTTTAGCTCGGAGACCCAGTACTTC

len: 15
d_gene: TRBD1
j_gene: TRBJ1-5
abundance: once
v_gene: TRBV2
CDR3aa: CASTGGTGGNQPQHF
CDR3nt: TGTGCCAGCACCGGCGGGACAGGTGGGAATCAGCCCCAGCATTTT

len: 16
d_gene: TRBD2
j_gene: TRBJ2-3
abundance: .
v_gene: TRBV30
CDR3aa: CAQTGGLAGSTDTQYF
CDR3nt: TGTGCCCAGACGGGGGGACTAGCGGGAAGCACAGATACGCAGTATTTT

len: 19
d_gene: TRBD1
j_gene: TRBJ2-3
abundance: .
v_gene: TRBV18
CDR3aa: CASSPYLNKPGQGKDTQYF
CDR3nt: TGTGCCAGCTCACCATATCTAAATAAGCCGGGACAGGGAAAAGATACGCAGTATTTT

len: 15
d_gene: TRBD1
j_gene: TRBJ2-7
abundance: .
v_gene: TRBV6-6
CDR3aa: CASSSTGQGSGEQYF
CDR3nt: TGTGCCAGCAGTTCGACCGGACAGGGGAGCGGCGAGCAGTACTTC

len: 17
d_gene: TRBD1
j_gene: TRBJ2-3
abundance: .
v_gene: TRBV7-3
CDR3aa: CASSLSSGRGRLDTQYF
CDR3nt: TGTGCCAGCAGCTTAAGCTCGGGCAGGGGGCGGTTAGATACGCAGTATTTT

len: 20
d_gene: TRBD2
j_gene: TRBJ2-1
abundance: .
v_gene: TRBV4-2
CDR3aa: CASSQANPFSAGGPTNEQFF
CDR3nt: TGTGCCAGCAGCCAAGCAAATCCCTTTAGCGCGGGAGGGCCGACAAATGAGCAGTTCTTC

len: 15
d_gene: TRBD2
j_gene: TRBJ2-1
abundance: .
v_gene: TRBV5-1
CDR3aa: CASSFTSGTNNEQFF
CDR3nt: TGCGCCAGCAGCTTCACTAGCGGGACCAACAATGAGCAGTTCTTC

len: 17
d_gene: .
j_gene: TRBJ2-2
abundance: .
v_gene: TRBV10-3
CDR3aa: CAISESSVGQNTGELFF
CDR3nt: TGTGCCATCAGTGAGTCATCCGTGGGACAGAACACCGGGGAGCTGTTTTTT

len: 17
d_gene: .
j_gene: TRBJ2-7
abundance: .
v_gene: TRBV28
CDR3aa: CASSSPGFTGISYEQYF
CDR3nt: TGTGCCAGCAGTTCACCGGGTTTCACAGGGATCTCCTACGAGCAGTACTTC

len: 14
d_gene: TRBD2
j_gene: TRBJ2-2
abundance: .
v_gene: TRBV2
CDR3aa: CASTLLAGTGELFF
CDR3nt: TGTGCCAGCACTCTACTAGCGGGCACCGGGGAGCTGTTTTTT

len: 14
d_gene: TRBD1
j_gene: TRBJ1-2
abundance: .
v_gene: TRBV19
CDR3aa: CASSPPTGRGGYTF
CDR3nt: TGTGCCAGTAGTCCCCCGACAGGGAGAGGCGGCTACACCTTC

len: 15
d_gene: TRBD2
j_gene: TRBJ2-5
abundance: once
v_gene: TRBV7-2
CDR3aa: CASSRQSGTSGKDYF
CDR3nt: TGTGCCAGCAGTCGCCAATCCGGGACTAGCGGGAAGGACTACTTC

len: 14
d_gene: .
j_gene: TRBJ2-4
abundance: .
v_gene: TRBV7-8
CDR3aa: CASSLAGVQNIQYF
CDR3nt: TGTGCCAGCAGCTTAGCAGGGGTCCAAAACATTCAGTACTTC

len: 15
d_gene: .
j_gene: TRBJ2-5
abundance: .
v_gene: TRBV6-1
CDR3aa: CASSEARDWRETQYF
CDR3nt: TGTGCCAGCAGTGAAGCGAGGGACTGGCGGGAGACCCAGTACTTC

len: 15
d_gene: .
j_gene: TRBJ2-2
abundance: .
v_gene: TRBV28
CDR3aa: CASHRTELNTGELFF
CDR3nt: TGTGCCAGCCATAGGACAGAGTTGAACACCGGGGAGCTGTTTTTT

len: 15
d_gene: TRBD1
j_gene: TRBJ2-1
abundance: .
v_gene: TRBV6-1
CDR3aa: CASRVRGLSYNEQFF
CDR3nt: TGTGCCAGCAGGGTCAGGGGGCTTTCCTACAATGAGCAGTTCTTC

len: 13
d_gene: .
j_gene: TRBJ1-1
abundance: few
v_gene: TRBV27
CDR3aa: CASSNPAGTEAFF
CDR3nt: TGTGCCAGCAGTAACCCCGCAGGAACTGAAGCTTTCTTT

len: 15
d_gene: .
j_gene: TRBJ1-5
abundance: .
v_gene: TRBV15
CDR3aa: CATSTRTEINQPQHF
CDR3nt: TGTGCCACCAGCACCAGGACAGAGATTAATCAGCCCCAGCATTTT

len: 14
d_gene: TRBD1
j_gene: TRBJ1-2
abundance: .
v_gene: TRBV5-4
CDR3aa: CASSLKGQYYGYTF
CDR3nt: TGTGCCAGCAGCTTGAAGGGACAGTACTATGGCTACACCTTC

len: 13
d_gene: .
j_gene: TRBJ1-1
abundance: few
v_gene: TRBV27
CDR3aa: CASSLSAYTEAFF
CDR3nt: TGTGCCAGCAGTTTATCGGCCTACACTGAAGCTTTCTTT

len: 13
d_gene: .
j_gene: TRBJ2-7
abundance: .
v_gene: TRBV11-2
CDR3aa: CASSYDMRGEQYF
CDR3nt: TGTGCCAGCAGTTACGATATGCGCGGCGAGCAGTACTTC

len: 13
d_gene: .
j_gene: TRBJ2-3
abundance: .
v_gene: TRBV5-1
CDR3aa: CASSLTGTDTQYF
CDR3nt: TGCGCCAGCAGCTTGACGGGGACAGATACGCAGTATTTT

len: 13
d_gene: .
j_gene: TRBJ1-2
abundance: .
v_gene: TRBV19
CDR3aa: CASSTNGDYGYTF
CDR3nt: TGTGCCAGTAGTACCAACGGGGACTATGGCTACACCTTC

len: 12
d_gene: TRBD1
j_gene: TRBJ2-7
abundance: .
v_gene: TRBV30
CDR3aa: CAYGTDSYEQYF
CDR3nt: TGTGCCTACGGGACAGATTCCTACGAGCAGTACTTC

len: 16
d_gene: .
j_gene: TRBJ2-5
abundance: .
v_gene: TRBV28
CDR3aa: CASRAGGRGFQETQYF
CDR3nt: TGTGCCAGCAGAGCCGGGGGCAGGGGGTTCCAAGAGACCCAGTACTTC

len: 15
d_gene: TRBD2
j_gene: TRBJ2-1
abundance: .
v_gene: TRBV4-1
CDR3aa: CASSQGLAPYNEQFF
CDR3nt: TGCGCCAGCAGCCAGGGACTAGCCCCCTACAATGAGCAGTTCTTC

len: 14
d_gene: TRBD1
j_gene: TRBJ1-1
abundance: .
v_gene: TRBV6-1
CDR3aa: CASSRTGRNTEAFF
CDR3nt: TGTGCCAGCAGTCGGACAGGCAGGAACACTGAAGCTTTCTTT

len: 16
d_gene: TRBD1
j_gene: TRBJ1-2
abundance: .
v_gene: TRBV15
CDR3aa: CATSGYQGASNYGYTF
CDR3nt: TGTGCCACCAGCGGATACCAGGGGGCGAGTAACTATGGCTACACCTTC

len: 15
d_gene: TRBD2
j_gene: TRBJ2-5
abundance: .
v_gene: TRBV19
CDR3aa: CASSPLAGSRETQYF
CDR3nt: TGTGCCAGTAGTCCTCTAGCGGGAAGTCGGGAGACCCAGTACTTC

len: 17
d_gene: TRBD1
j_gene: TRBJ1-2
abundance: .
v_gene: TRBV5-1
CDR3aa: CASSLSFGGQGPTGYTF
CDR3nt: TGCGCCAGCAGCTTGAGTTTCGGGGGACAGGGGCCAACTGGCTACACCTTC

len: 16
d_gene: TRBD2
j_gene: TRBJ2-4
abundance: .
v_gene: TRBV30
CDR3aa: CAWTSGSSRTRNIQYF
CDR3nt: TGTGCCTGGACTAGCGGGAGTAGCCGGACGAGGAACATTCAGTACTTC

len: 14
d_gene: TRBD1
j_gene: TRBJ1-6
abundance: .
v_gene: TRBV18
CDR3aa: CASSRDRDNSPLHF
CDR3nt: TGTGCCAGCTCACGTGACAGGGATAATTCACCCCTCCACTTT

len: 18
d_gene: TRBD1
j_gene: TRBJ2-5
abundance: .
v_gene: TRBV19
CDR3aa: CASSGTGRWGAGEQTQYF
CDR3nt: TGTGCCAGTAGTGGGACAGGGCGATGGGGGGCGGGAGAACAGACCCAGTACTTC